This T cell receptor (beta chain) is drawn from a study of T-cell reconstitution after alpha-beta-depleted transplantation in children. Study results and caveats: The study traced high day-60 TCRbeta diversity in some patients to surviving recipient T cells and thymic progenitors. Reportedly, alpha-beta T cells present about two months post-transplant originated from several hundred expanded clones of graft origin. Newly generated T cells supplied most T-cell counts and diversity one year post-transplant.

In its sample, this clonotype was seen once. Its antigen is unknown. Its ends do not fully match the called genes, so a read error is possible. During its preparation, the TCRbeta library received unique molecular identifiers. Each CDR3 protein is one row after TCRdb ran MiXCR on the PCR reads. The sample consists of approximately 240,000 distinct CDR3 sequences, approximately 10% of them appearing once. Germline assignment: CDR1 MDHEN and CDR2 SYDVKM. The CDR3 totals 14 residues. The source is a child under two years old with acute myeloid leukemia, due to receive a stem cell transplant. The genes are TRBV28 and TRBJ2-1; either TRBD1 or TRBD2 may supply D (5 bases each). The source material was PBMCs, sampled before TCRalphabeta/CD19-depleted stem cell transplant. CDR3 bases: TGTGTCAGCAGCCTACACGGGACGTACAATGAGCAGTTCTTC. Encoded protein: CVSSLHGTYNEQFF.